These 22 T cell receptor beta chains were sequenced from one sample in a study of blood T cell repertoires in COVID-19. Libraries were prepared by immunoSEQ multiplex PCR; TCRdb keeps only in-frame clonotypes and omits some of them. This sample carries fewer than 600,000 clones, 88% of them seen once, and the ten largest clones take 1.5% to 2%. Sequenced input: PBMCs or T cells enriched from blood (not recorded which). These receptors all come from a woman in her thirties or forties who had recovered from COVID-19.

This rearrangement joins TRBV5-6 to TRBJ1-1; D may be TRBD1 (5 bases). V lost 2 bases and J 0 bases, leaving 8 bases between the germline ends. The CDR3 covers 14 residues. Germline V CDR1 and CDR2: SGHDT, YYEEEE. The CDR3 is CASSFRGLNTEAFF. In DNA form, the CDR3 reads TGTGCCAGCAGCTTTAGGGGCTTGAACACTGAAGCTTTCTTT.

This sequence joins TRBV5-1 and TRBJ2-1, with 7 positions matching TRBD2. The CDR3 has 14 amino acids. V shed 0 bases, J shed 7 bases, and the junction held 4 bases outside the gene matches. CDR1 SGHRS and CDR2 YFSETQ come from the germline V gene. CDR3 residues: CASSLAQGGNEQFF. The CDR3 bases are TGCGCCAGCAGCTTGGCCCAGGGAGGGAATGAGCAGTTCTTC.

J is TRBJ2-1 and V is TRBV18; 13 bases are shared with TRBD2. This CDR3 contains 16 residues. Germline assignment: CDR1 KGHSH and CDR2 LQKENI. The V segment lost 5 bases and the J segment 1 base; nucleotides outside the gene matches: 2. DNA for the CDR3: TGTGCCAGCTCAACGGGACTAGCGGGATCCTACAATGAGCAGTTCTTC. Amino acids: CASSTGLAGSYNEQFF.

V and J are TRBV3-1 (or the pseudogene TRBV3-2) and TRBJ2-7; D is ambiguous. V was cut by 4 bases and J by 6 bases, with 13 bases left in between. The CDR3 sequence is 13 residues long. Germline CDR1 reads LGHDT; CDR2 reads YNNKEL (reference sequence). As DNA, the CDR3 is TGTGCCAGCAGCCCCACCCTTACGGGCGAGCAGTACTTC. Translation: CASSPTLTGEQYF.

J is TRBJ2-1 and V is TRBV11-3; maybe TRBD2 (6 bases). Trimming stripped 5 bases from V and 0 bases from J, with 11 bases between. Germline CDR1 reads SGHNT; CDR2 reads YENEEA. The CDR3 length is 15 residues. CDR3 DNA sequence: TGTGCCAGCAGCGCCCAAGCGGGCTCCTACAATGAGCAGTTCTTC. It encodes CASSAQAGSYNEQFF.

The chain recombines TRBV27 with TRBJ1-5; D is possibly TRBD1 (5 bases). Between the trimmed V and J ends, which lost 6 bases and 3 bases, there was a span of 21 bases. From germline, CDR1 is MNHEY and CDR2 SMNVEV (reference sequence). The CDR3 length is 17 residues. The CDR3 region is CASSSFNRQPYNQPQHF. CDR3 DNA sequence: TGTGCCAGCAGCTCTTTCAATAGACAGCCTTACAATCAGCCCCAGCATTTT.

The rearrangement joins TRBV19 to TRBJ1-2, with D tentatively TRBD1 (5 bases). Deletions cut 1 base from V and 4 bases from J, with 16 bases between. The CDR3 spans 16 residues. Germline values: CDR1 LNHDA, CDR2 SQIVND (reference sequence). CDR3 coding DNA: TGTGCCAGTAGTATAGTAGGGGCCCTCTGGGGCTATGGCTACACCTTC. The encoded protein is CASSIVGALWGYGYTF.

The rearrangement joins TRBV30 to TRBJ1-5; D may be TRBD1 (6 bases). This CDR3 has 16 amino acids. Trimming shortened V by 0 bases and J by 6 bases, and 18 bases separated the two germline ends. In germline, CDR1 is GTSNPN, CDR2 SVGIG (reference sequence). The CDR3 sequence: CAWSVWGGQLGQPQHF. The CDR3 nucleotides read TGTGCCTGGAGTGTATGGGGGGGGCAATTAGGTCAGCCCCAGCATTTT.

CDR3 amino acids: CASTETGANQPQHF. In DNA form, the CDR3 reads TGTGCCAGTACCGAGACAGGGGCCAATCAGCCCCAGCATTTT. The V call is TRBV19, the J call TRBJ1-5, with TRBD1 identical over 8 bases. V shed 7 bases, J shed 3 bases, and the junction held 5 bases outside the gene matches. Germline CDR1 and CDR2: LNHDA and SQIVND (reference sequence). The CDR3 is 14 amino acids.

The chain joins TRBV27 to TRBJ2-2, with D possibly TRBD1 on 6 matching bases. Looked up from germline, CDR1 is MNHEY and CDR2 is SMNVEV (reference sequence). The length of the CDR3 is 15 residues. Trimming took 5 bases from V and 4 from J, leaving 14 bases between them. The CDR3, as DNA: TGTGCCAGCAGTCTAAGGGGGTTTGGCACCGGGGAGCTGTTTTTT. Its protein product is CASSLRGFGTGELFF.

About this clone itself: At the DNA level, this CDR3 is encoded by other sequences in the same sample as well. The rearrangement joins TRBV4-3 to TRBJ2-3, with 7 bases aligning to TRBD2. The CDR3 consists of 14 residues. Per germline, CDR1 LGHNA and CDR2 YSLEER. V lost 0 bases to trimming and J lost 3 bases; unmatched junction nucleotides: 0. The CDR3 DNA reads TGCGCCAGCAGCCAAGATAGCGGGACAGATACGCAGTATTTT. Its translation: CASSQDSGTDTQYF.

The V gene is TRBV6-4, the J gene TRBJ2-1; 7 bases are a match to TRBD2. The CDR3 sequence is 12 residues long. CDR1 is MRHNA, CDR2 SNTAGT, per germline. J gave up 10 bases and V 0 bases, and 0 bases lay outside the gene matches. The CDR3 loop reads CASSDSGGEQFF. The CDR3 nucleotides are TGTGCCAGCAGTGACTCGGGGGGGGAGCAGTTCTTC.

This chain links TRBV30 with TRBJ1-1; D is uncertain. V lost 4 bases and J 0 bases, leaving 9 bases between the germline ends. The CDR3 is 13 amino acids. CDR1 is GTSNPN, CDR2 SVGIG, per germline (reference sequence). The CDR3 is CAWTPAVNTEAFF. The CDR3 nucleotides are TGTGCCTGGACCCCCGCGGTGAACACTGAAGCTTTCTTT.

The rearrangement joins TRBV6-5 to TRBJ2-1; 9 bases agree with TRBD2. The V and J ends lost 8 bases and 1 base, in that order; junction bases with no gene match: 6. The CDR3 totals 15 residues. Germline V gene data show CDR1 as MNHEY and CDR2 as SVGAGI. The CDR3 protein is CASRHSGGSYNEQFF. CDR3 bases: TGTGCCAGCCGACATAGCGGGGGTTCCTACAATGAGCAGTTCTTC.

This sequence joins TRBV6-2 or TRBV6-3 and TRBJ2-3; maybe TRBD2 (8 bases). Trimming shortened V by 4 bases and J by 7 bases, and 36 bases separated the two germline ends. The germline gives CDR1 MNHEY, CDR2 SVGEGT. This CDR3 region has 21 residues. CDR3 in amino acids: CASSFYPKGAREVEITNTQYF. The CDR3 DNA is TGTGCCAGCAGTTTCTACCCGAAGGGGGCGCGGGAGGTGGAGATTACAAATACGCAGTATTTT.

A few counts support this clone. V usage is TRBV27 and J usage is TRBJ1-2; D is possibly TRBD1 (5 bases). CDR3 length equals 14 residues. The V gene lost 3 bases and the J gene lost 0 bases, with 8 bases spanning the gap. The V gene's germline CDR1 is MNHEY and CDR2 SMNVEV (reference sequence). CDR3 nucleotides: TGTGCCAGCAGTTTCAGGGCGACTAACTATGGCTACACCTTC. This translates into CASSFRATNYGYTF.

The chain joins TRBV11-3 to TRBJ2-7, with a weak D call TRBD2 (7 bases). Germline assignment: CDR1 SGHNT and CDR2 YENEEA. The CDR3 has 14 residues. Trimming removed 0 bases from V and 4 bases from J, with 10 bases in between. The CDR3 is CASSLDRGAYEQYF. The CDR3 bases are TGTGCCAGCAGCTTAGATCGGGGGGCTTACGAGCAGTACTTC.

The CDR3 DNA is TGTGCCATCAGTGAGTGGGTGGGCAGAAAACTCTACTATGGCTACACCTTC. Amino acid sequence: CAISEWVGRKLYYGYTF. The chain has TRBV10-3 and TRBJ1-2; D gene uncertain. The CDR3 loop spans 17 amino acids. Per germline, CDR1 ENHRY and CDR2 SYGVKD. Trimming pared 1 base from V and 3 bases from J, leaving 18 bases between.

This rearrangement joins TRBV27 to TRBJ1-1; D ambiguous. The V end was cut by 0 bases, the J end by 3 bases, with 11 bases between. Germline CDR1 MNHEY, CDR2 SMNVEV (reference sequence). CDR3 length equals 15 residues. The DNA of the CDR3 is TGTGCCAGCAGTTTATCGTACAGTTTGCACACTGAAGCTTTCTTT. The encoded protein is CASSLSYSLHTEAFF.

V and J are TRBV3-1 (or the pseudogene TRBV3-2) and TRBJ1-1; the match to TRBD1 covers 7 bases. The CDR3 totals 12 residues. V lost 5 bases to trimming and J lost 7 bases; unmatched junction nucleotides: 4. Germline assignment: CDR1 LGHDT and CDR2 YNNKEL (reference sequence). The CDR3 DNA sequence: TGTGCCAGCAGCTCGGGACAGCTTGAAGCTTTCTTT. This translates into CASSSGQLEAFF.

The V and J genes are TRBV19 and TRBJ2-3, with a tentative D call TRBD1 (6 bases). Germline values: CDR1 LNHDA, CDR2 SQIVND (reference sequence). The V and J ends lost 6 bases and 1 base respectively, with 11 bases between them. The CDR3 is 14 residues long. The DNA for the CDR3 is TGTGCCAGTAGCCACAGGGTCGGCACAGATACGCAGTATTTT. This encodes CASSHRVGTDTQYF.

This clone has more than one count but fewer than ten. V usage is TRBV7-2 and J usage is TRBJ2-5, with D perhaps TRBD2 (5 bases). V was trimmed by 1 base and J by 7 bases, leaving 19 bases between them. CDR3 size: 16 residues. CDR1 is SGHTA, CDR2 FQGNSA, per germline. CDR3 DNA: TGTGCCAGCAGCTTAGACGGGTTGCGTAGCCGGGGGACCCAGTACTTC. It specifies CASSLDGLRSRGTQYF.